These 32 T cell receptor beta chains were all obtained from the same sample, sequenced in a study of OX40 agonist ivuxolimab in advanced cancers. To prepare the library, the immunoSEQ multiplex PCR assay was applied. TCRdb took this table from immuneACCESS and kept in-frame rearrangements with V and J called. Such tables lack part of the clones; where checked against another copy, unresolved V genes explain under half of the gap, and the rest is unexplained. This sample comprises around 14,000 clones, 65% to 85% of them detected only once. The ten most abundant clones make up around a fifth of the sample. The input for sequencing was CD4+ or CD8+ T cells sorted from blood, taken in a trial of the OX40 agonist ivuxolimab. The receptors originated from an adult with an advanced solid tumor such as melanoma, head and neck, liver or kidney cancer.

A note on this clone: One end of the junction fails to match germline, which may point to a read error. The J gene is TRBJ2-1, the V gene TRBV27, with a weak D call TRBD1 (6 bases). Per the germline V gene, CDR1 is MNHEY and CDR2 is SMNVEV (reference sequence). This CDR3 spans 15 amino acids. The CDR3, as DNA: TGTGCCAGCAGTTACGGGGACACCCTCTACAATGGGCAGTTCTTC. As protein: CASSYGDTLYNGQFF.

This clone was observed once. The gene calls are TRBV6-6 and TRBJ2-1; D call uncertain. The CDR3 totals 12 residues. V was cut by 7 bases and J by 8 bases, with 12 bases left in between. Germline values: CDR1 MNHNY, CDR2 SVGAGI (reference sequence). CDR3: CASMGLEDEQFF. For the CDR3, the DNA is TGTGCCAGCATGGGGTTAGAGGATGAGCAGTTCTTC.

The rearrangement links TRBV6-5 to TRBJ2-7; D uncertain. V lost 4 bases and J 3 bases, leaving 7 bases between the germline ends. Per the germline V gene, CDR1 is MNHEY and CDR2 is SVGAGI. The length of the CDR3 is 12 residues. CDR3 protein: CASSWALYEQYF. The CDR3 DNA reads TGTGCCAGCAGTTGGGCCCTCTACGAGCAGTACTTC.

In its sample, this clone was seen a few times. The chain couples TRBV30 to TRBJ1-1, with 7 bases that match TRBD1. This CDR3 spans 15 amino acids. Per the germline V gene, CDR1 is GTSNPN and CDR2 is SVGIG (reference sequence). V gave up 6 bases and J gave up 2 bases; unmatched junction bases: 12. The CDR3 DNA reads TGTGCCTGTCTTCCAGGGGGGAGATCTAACACTGAAGCTTTCTTT. This gives the protein CACLPGGRSNTEAFF.

DNA of the CDR3: TGTGCCAGCAGCGCCTGGACAGAAGCGGAGACCCAGTACTTC. Amino acid sequence: CASSAWTEAETQYF. This chain links TRBV7-9 with TRBJ2-5, with D perhaps TRBD1 (6 bases). The V end lost 5 bases, the J end lost 5 bases, and 15 bases lay between the germline ends. This CDR3 region has 14 residues. The germline gives CDR1 SEHNR, CDR2 FQNEAQ (reference sequence).

V is TRBV9 and J is TRBJ1-2; D is unresolved. V lost 0 bases and J lost 3, with 9 bases in between. The length of the CDR3 is 14 residues. The germline CDR1 and CDR2 sequences are SGDLS and YYNGEE. This chain's CDR3 is CASSVGVGDYGYTF. CDR3 coding DNA: TGTGCCAGCAGCGTAGGGGTAGGAGACTATGGCTACACCTTC.

The chain couples TRBV29-1 to TRBJ1-5; D possibly corresponds to TRBD1 (6 bases). Germline V gene lookup returns CDR1 SQVTM and CDR2 ANQGSEA. The CDR3 runs to 14 residues. The germline V and J ends were trimmed by 1 base and 0 bases, with 7 bases remaining between them. The DNA for the CDR3 is TGCAGCGTTGAAGCAGGGGATAGCAATCAGCCCCAGCATTTT. This gives the protein CSVEAGDSNQPQHF.

This chain connects TRBV19 to TRBJ2-1; no clear D. There are 15 residues in the CDR3. CDR1 is LNHDA, CDR2 SQIVND, per germline (reference sequence). V shed 6 bases and J shed 0 bases, with 12 bases lying between them. The CDR3 loop reads CASRSSMSSYNEQFF. The CDR3 region has the DNA TGTGCCAGTAGGAGCAGCATGAGCTCCTACAATGAGCAGTTCTTC. The variable domain in full, completed from reference TRBV19 and TRBJ2-1, reads DGGITQSPKYLFRKEGQNVTLSCEQNLNHDAMYWYRQDPGQGLRLIYYSQIVNDFQKGDIAEGYSVSREKKESFPLTVTSAQKNPTAFYLCASRSSMSSYNEQFFGPGTRLTVL.

This chain joins TRBV7-6 and TRBJ2-1, with TRBD2 identical over 12 bases. CDR1 and CDR2 (germline): SGHVS, FNYEAQ. This CDR3 has 17 amino acids. V shed 1 base and J 8 bases; nucleotides not matched to a gene: 9. CDR3 nucleotide sequence: TGTGCCAGCAGCTTAGAGCTAGCGGGAGGGCCCTGGGATGAGCAGTTCTTC. Protein sequence: CASSLELAGGPWDEQFF.

CDR3 loop: CASSQPGLAGGVQETQYF. The CDR3, as DNA: TGTGCCAGCAGCCAACCGGGACTAGCGGGAGGGGTACAAGAGACCCAGTACTTC. V gene TRBV4-2 combines with J gene TRBJ2-5; TRBD2 matches at 16 bases. CDR1 and CDR2 (germline): LGHNA, YNFKEQ. The length of the CDR3 is 18 residues. V dropped 2 bases and J dropped 2; count of bases not matched to a gene: 5.

The chain links TRBV2 to TRBJ2-5; D remains unclear. The CDR3 runs to 13 residues. Trimming removed 7 bases at V and 1 base at J, with 10 bases between. The germline V gene encodes CDR1 SNHLY and CDR2 FYNNEI. As DNA, the CDR3 is TGTGCCAGCAATTTTATATTCCAAGAGACCCAGTACTTC. Translated, it gives CASNFIFQETQYF.

The rearrangement joins TRBV27 to TRBJ2-3; no firm D call. V lost 1 base and J 1 base, leaving 9 bases between the germline ends. Germline values: CDR1 MNHEY, CDR2 SMNVEV (reference sequence). This CDR3 contains 15 residues. Here the CDR3 reads CASSLFGVGTDTQYF. For the CDR3, the DNA is TGTGCCAGCAGTTTATTTGGCGTGGGCACAGATACGCAGTATTTT.

The rearrangement uses TRBV27 and TRBJ2-5; TRBD2 matches at 7 bases. The CDR3 has 13 residues. After removal of 5 bases from V and 5 bases from J, the junction contained 5 bases not matched to a gene. Germline assignment: CDR1 MNHEY and CDR2 SMNVEV (reference sequence). CDR3 DNA: TGTGCCAGCAGTCTCCTGGGGGGGGAGACCCAGTACTTC. This codes for CASSLLGGETQYF.

CDR3 residues: CASSLENNEQFF. For the CDR3, the DNA is TGCGCCAGCAGCTTGGAAAACAATGAGCAGTTCTTC. This sequence joins TRBV5-1 and TRBJ2-1; D is unclear. This CDR3 is 12 amino acids long. The germline V gene encodes CDR1 SGHRS and CDR2 YFSETQ. Trimming took 0 bases from V and 5 from J, leaving 3 bases between them.

V and J are TRBV28 and TRBJ1-5; D gene ambiguous. V was shortened by 3 bases and J by 2 bases, with 8 bases between the two germline ends. Germline V gives CDR1 MDHEN, CDR2 SYDVKM. The CDR3 covers 14 residues. CDR3 nucleotide sequence: TGTGCCAGCAGTTTCCCCTTGGGCAATCAGCCCCAGCATTTT. Residues: CASSFPLGNQPQHF.

By its share, this clone is medium-sized (0.01 to 0.1%). The V gene is TRBV28, the J gene TRBJ2-5; tentative D call: TRBD2 (6 bases). CDR3 length: 15 amino acids. From germline, CDR1 is MDHEN and CDR2 SYDVKM. With 10 bases removed from V and 5 bases from J, the gap between germline ends came to 23 bases. This chain's CDR3 is CATVTMPGAGETQYF. The DNA of the CDR3 is TGTGCCACCGTTACAATGCCGGGAGCTGGGGAGACCCAGTACTTC.

This clone was seen only once. The rearrangement joins TRBV19 to TRBJ1-2; 9 bases are a match to TRBD1. The CDR3 spans 15 residues. Germline CDR1 is LNHDA and CDR2 is SQIVND (reference sequence). The V gene end was trimmed by 3 bases and the J gene end by 8 bases; junction bases not matched to a gene: 10. CDR3 DNA sequence: TGTGCCAGTAGTATTGGGGACAGGGAAGTTGACGGCTACACCTTC. Residues: CASSIGDREVDGYTF.

This chain joins TRBV27 and TRBJ1-2; possible D gene TRBD1, 6 bases. The CDR3 is 16 amino acids. The germline V and J ends were trimmed by 0 bases and 8 bases, with 19 bases remaining between them. The V gene's germline CDR1 is MNHEY and CDR2 SMNVEV (reference sequence). The CDR3 nucleotides are TGTGCCAGCAGTTTATCGGGGGCCGGGGGGCCGCAGGGCTACACCTTC. Translating it yields CASSLSGAGGPQGYTF.

V is TRBV28 and J is TRBJ2-7, with D unclear. V was cut by 5 bases and J by 6 bases, with 14 bases left in between. Germline assignment: CDR1 MDHEN and CDR2 SYDVKM. The CDR3 spans 13 residues. This chain's CDR3 is CASSDSASGEQYF. In DNA, the CDR3 is TGTGCCAGCAGTGACTCTGCATCGGGCGAGCAGTACTTC.

The rearrangement links TRBV11-2 to TRBJ2-7; no reliable D call. The CDR3 extends over 13 amino acids. Per germline, CDR1 SGHAT and CDR2 FQNNGV. V lost 6 bases and J 3 bases, leaving 12 bases between the germline ends. CDR3 region: CASSFTPSYEQYF. DNA of the CDR3: TGTGCCAGCAGTTTTACACCAAGCTACGAGCAGTACTTC.

This clone was detected only a few times. The chain joins TRBV4-1 to TRBJ2-1; possibly TRBD2 for D (5 bases). This CDR3 has 18 residues. V lost 0 bases to trimming and J lost 0 bases, with 15 bases between them. CDR1 and CDR2 (germline): MGHRA, YSYEKL. DNA for the CDR3: TGCGCCAGCAGCCAAGAACCAGGTCCAGCGGACTCCTACAATGAGCAGTTCTTC. Its protein is CASSQEPGPADSYNEQFF.

This sequence joins TRBV15 and TRBJ2-1, with D perhaps given as TRBD1 or TRBD2 (5 bases each). The CDR3 loop spans 14 amino acids. Germline assignment: CDR1 LNHNV and CDR2 YYDKDF (reference sequence). Trimming took off 0 bases at V and 8 bases at J, with 11 bases between the two ends. CDR3 sequence reads: CATSRDQGDYEQFF. In nucleotides, the CDR3 is TGTGCCACCAGCAGAGATCAGGGAGATTATGAGCAGTTCTTC.

J is TRBJ2-2 and V is TRBV9; TRBD2 matches 14 bases. This CDR3 region has 18 residues. After removal of 4 bases from V and 0 bases from J, the junction contained 5 bases not matched to a gene. Germline V CDR1 and CDR2: SGDLS, YYNGEE. For the CDR3, the DNA is TGTGCCAGCAGCCTACGGACTAGCGGGGGGACGAACACCGGGGAGCTGTTTTTT. Its translation: CASSLRTSGGTNTGELFF. Full variable domain (rest looked up from reference TRBV9 and TRBJ2-2): DSGVTQTPKHLITATGQRVTLRCSPRSGDLSVYWYQQSLDQGLQFLIQYYNGEERAKGNILERFSAQQFPDLHSELNLSSLELGDSALYFCASSLRTSGGTNTGELFFGEGSRLTVL.

The chain uses TRBV6-6 and TRBJ1-5, with D possibly matching TRBD1 (5 bases). V was clipped by 0 bases and J by 2 bases, with 11 bases between them. This CDR3 is built from 16 residues. CDR1 and CDR2 (germline): MNHNY, SVGAGI (reference sequence). CDR3 DNA sequence: TGTGCCAGCAGTTACTCATATGTGGGGGGCAATCAGCCCCAGCATTTT. Amino acids: CASSYSYVGGNQPQHF.

This chain links TRBV7-9 with TRBJ2-1; D is perhaps TRBD2 (6 bases). The germline V and J ends were trimmed by 3 bases and 0 bases, with 6 bases remaining between them. The V gene's germline CDR1 is SEHNR and CDR2 FQNEAQ (reference sequence). The CDR3 sequence is 14 residues long. The CDR3 DNA reads as TGTGCCAGCAGCTTCGGGGGCTCCTACAATGAGCAGTTCTTC. The encoded protein is CASSFGGSYNEQFF.

J is TRBJ2-1 and V is TRBV7-3, with D perhaps TRBD2 (6 bases). This CDR3 has 15 residues. Trimming left V 1 base short and J 7 bases short, with 14 bases between. In germline, CDR1 is SGHTA, CDR2 FQGTGA. The CDR3 sequence: CASSLMGGVGNEQFF. CDR3 in DNA: TGTGCCAGCAGCTTAATGGGGGGAGTAGGGAATGAGCAGTTCTTC.

The rearrangement uses TRBV28 and TRBJ2-2; no clear D gene. Trimming shortened V by 3 bases and J by 4 bases, and 6 bases separated the two germline ends. This CDR3 contains 13 residues. Germline CDR1 MDHEN, CDR2 SYDVKM. CDR3 nucleotides: TGTGCCAGCAGTTTGCAGTTCACCGGGGAGCTGTTTTTT. Protein sequence: CASSLQFTGELFF.

V gene TRBV6-6 combines with J gene TRBJ2-1, with unresolved D. Germline V gene sequence: CDR1 MNHNY, CDR2 SVGAGI (reference sequence). Between the trimmed V and J ends, which lost 0 bases and 8 bases, there was a span of 17 bases. The CDR3 is 16 residues long. CDR3: CASSYSPGDGMDEQFF. Written as DNA, the CDR3 is TGTGCCAGCAGTTACTCCCCCGGAGATGGAATGGATGAGCAGTTCTTC.

In its sample, this clone is medium-sized. At the DNA level, this CDR3 is encoded by other sequences in the same sample as well. The chain carries TRBV19 and TRBJ1-5; TRBD1 aligns across 9 bases. CDR1 is LNHDA and CDR2 is SQIVND in the germline V gene (reference sequence). V was clipped by 3 bases and J by 5 bases; unmatched bases: 2. This CDR3 has 14 amino acids. CDR3 coding DNA: TGTGCCAGTAGTATTTGGACAGGGGATCAGCCCCAGCATTTT. Residues: CASSIWTGDQPQHF.

The DNA for the CDR3 is TGTGCCAGCAGTTCAAGACTAGCGGGAGAGGCCTACGAGCAGTACTTC. As protein: CASSSRLAGEAYEQYF. The chain employs TRBV28 and TRBJ2-7; 12 positions match TRBD2. Germline lookup yields CDR1 MDHEN and CDR2 SYDVKM. The V segment lost 4 bases and the J segment 2 bases; nucleotides outside the gene matches: 6. CDR3 length equals 16 residues.

This clone was counted only a few times. The genes are TRBV4-2 and TRBJ1-5; perhaps TRBD1 as D (6 bases). The germline V and J ends were trimmed by 0 bases and 6 bases, with 12 bases remaining between them. This CDR3 has 15 amino acids. CDR1 is LGHNA and CDR2 is YNFKEQ in the germline V gene. CDR3 region: CASSQDPGAGQPQHF. The CDR3 DNA reads TGTGCCAGCAGCCAAGACCCAGGGGCGGGTCAGCCCCAGCATTTT.

DNA of the CDR3: TGCAGCGTTGAAGATTCTTCTCCTGCTACGGGACAGGGATACAATGAGCAGTTCTTC. It specifies CSVEDSSPATGQGYNEQFF. The chain has TRBV29-1 and TRBJ2-1; TRBD1 matches at 9 bases. The germline V gene encodes CDR1 SQVTM and CDR2 ANQGSEA. CDR3 size: 19 residues. Germline trimming cut 0 bases from V and 4 bases from J; bases unmatched to any gene: 16.